This T cell receptor (beta chain) appears in the sequencing data of a study of glioma-infiltrating T cells after dendritic cell vaccination. Study observations and caveats: Only a small number of patients had complete blood and tumor samples. Estimated pretreatment TIL content predicted outcome after dendritic cell vaccination.

Per the germline V gene, CDR1 is MNHNY and CDR2 is SVGAGI (reference sequence). V was pared by 0 bases and J by 11 bases, with 13 bases between. The CDR3 runs 13 residues. With respect to this clone: Its antigen is still unknown.

TCRB CDR3 was amplified from 2 ug genomic DNA or less. Some clones are missing from TCRdb's copy, which holds only in-frame ones; the method was immunoSEQ multiplex PCR. The table records tens of thousands of clones, 75% to 90% of them present only once. Time point defined: after dendritic cell vaccination, including at tumor progression/relapse. Before vaccination, two weeks after the third vaccination, and at progression, PBMC were collected. The chain uses TRBV6-6 and TRBJ1-1; D unclear. Specimen: blood, collected after dendritic cell vaccination. This TCR was sampled from a human donor with glioblastoma. The CDR3 DNA sequence: TGTGCCAGCAGTTACTCTGTTCGGGGAGAGGCTTTCTTT. This sequence encodes CASSYSVRGEAFF.